This T cell receptor (beta chain) was retrieved from a study of blood T cell repertoires in COVID-19. Original data processing: Cell counts per sample came from amplifying reference gene primers. Measured with immunoSEQ multiplex PCR; TCRdb has only the in-frame clones, and not every one. V, J and clone size derive from that table, while D and trimming were established from the DNA sequence. This table has approximately 270,000 clones, 70% to 90% appearing once. V gave up 6 bases and J gave up 3 bases; unmatched junction bases: 5. Germline assignment: CDR1 MNHEY and CDR2 SMNVEV (reference sequence). This CDR3 has 14 residues.

This clonotype was sampled from a man aged 80 or over with acute or convalescent COVID-19. Sequences were obtained from peripheral blood. The chain has TRBV27 and TRBJ1-2; 9 bases align to TRBD1. CDR3 region: CASRMTGGYYGYTF. The CDR3, as DNA: TGTGCCAGCAGAATGACAGGGGGGTACTATGGCTACACCTTC.